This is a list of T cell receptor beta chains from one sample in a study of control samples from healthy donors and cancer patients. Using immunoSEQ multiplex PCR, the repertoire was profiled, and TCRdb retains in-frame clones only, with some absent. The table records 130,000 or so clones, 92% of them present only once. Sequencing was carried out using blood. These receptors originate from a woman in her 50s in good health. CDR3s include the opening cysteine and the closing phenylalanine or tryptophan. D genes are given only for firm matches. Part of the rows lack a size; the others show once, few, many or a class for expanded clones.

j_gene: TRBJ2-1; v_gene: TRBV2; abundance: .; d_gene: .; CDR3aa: CASSESGLLAEQFF; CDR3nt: TGTGCCAGCAGTGAATCTGGACTTCTCGCAGAGCAGTTCTTC
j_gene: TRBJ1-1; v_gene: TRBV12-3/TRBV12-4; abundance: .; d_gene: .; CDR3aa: CASSSGGTAEAFF; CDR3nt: TGTGCCAGCAGTAGTGGGGGGACGGCTGAAGCTTTCTTT
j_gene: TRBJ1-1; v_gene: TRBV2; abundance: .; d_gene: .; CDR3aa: CASRSTTGTPEAFF; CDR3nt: TGTGCCAGCAGAAGCACGACCGGGACCCCTGAAGCTTTCTTT
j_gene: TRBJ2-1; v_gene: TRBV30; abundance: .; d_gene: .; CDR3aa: CAWKRGVGGSLYEQFF; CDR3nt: TGTGCCTGGAAACGGGGCGTGGGAGGCAGTTTGTATGAGCAGTTCTTC
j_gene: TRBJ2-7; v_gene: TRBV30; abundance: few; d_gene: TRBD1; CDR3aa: CAWSDRDSPSFF; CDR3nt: TGTGCCTGGAGTGACCGGGACAGTCCTTCTTTCTTC
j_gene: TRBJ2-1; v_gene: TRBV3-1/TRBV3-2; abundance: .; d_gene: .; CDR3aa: CASSQDLRSNEQFF; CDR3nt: TGTGCCAGCAGCCAAGATCTTCGGAGCAATGAGCAGTTCTTC
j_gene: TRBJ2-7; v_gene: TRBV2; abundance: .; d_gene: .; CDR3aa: CASLDGSSYEQYF; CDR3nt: TGTGCCAGCCTCGACGGTAGCTCCTACGAGCAGTACTTC
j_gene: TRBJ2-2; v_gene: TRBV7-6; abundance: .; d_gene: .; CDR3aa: CASSPALGKWGAGELFF; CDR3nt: TGTGCCAGCAGCCCGGCTCTAGGCAAATGGGGCGCCGGGGAGCTGTTTTTT
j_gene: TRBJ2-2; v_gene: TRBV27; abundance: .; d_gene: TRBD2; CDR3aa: CASSLLTSGRAFSGGELFF; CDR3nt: TGTGCCAGCAGTTTATTGACTAGCGGGAGGGCCTTTAGTGGCGGGGAGCTGTTTTTT
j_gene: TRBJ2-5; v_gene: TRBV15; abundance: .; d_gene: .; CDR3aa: CATSRALGITGTQYF; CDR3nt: TGTGCCACCAGCAGAGCCTTGGGGATCACGGGGACCCAGTACTTC
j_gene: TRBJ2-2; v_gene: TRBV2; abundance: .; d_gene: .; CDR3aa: CASSKASVNPGELFF; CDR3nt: TGTGCCAGCAGCAAGGCTAGCGTGAACCCGGGGGAGCTGTTTTTT